Sequencing of this TCR beta chain was carried out in a study of blood T cell repertoires in COVID-19. In the study overall: From the United States, Italy and Spain came samples of acute and convalescent COVID-19.

This clone was seen a few times. Source study methods: Cell counts per sample came from amplifying reference gene primers. Measured with immunoSEQ multiplex PCR; TCRdb has only the in-frame clones, and not every one. V and J calls and clone size are as listed in that table; D and trimming were resolved from the DNA. The table includes over 100,000 clones, less than 90% detected once. Germline loops: CDR1 KGHSH, CDR2 LQKENI. This CDR3 has 19 residues. V lost 6 bases to trimming and J lost 7 bases; unmatched junction nucleotides: 16. V gene TRBV18 combines with J gene TRBJ1-6; 12 positions match TRBD1. This sequence was found in an elderly man with acute or convalescent COVID-19. Sequencing was done on a sample of peripheral blood. The DNA for the CDR3 is TGTGCCAGCTCTCAAAGTCCCGGGACAGGGGGCATCGGGAATTCACCCCTCCACTTT. This sequence encodes CASSQSPGTGGIGNSPLHF.